Following are 12 T cell receptor beta chains from one sample sequenced in a study of human T cells and chemical hapten exposure. The time point is: patch test 1, 2 weeks after DPC sensitization. Treatment meaning: therapeutic diphenylcyclopropenone sensitization with weekly scalp DPC. MiXCR, applied by TCRdb to the RACE reads, yields one record per CDR3 protein. The table shows just under 350,000 distinct CDR3 sequences, with approximately 6.3% occurring only once. Source: whole blood, taken in connection with sensitization to the hapten diphenylcyclopropenone (DPC). These receptors originate from a woman aged 18 to 35 with alopecia areata. Some clones in this sample may be carry-over from other donors' samples.

This rearrangement joins TRBV29-1 to TRBJ1-2; D remains ambiguous. Trimming cost V 0 bases and J 3 bases, with 11 bases left between them. The CDR3 covers 14 residues. The V gene's germline CDR1 is SQVTM and CDR2 ANQGSEA. The CDR3 sequence: CSVEDREEDYGYTF. The CDR3 bases are TGCAGCGTTGAAGATCGTGAGGAGGACTATGGCTACACCTTC.

At least ten counts were recorded for this clonotype. Relative to the germline gene, one junction end is altered; a read error may explain this. V and J are TRBV7-7 and TRBJ2-5; D is ambiguous. The CDR3 spans 13 residues. From germline, CDR1 is SSHAT and CDR2 FNYEAQ (reference sequence). The CDR3 region has the DNA TGTGCTAGCAGCTTGCTACCCCAAGAGACCCAGTACTTC. Its translation is CASSLLPQETQYF.

This clonotype was observed a handful of times. J is TRBJ1-6 and V is TRBV13, with D perhaps TRBD1 (5 bases). V was clipped by 5 bases and J by 3 bases, with 20 bases between them. The CDR3 is made up of 18 amino acids. Germline V CDR1 and CDR2: PRHDT, FYEKMQ (reference sequence). The CDR3 DNA is TGTGCCAGCAGCCCCGAATCCGGGACGGCGGTCTATAATTCACCCCTCCACTTT. As protein: CASSPESGTAVYNSPLHF.

The rearrangement joins TRBV4-3 to TRBJ2-4; no reliable D call. The CDR3 extends over 16 amino acids. V lost 0 bases and J lost 1, with 10 bases in between. The germline V gene has CDR1 LGHNA and CDR2 YSLEER. CDR3 in DNA: TGCGCCAGCAGCCAAGATCTGGGTTTGGCCAAAAACATTCAGTACTTC. Protein product: CASSQDLGLAKNIQYF.

The chain joins TRBV20-1 to TRBJ2-7; the match to TRBD1 covers 8 bases. The germline V gene has CDR1 DFQATT and CDR2 SNEGSKA (reference sequence). CDR3 length: 13 residues. Unmatched junction bases numbered 5, after V lost 5 bases and J lost 2 bases. The CDR3 is CSAGRDRTYEQYF. CDR3 DNA sequence: TGCAGTGCTGGCCGGGACAGGACCTACGAGCAGTACTTC.

This clonotype has a single count. The chain recombines TRBV18 with TRBJ2-7; 7 bases are shared with TRBD2. V trimming: 2 bases; J trimming: 2 bases; junction bases outside the gene matches: 3. The CDR3 has 14 amino acids. The germline V gene has CDR1 KGHSH and CDR2 LQKENI. The CDR3 region is CASSPIAGTYEQYF. In nucleotides, the CDR3 is TGTGCCAGCTCACCAATAGCGGGTACCTACGAGCAGTACTTC. Full variable domain (rest looked up from reference TRBV18 and TRBJ2-7): NAGVMQNPRHLVRRRGQEARLRCSPMKGHSHVYWYRQLPEEGLKFMVYLQKENIIDESGMPKERFSAEFPKEGPSILRIQQVVRGDSAAYFCASSPIAGTYEQYFGPGTRLTVT.

This clonotype was seen at least ten times. The rearrangement uses TRBV7-2 and TRBJ1-6; maybe TRBD1 (6 bases). The CDR3 sequence is 15 residues long. Trimming left V 2 bases short and J 8 bases short, with 13 bases between. Germline V gene sequence: CDR1 SGHTA, CDR2 FQGNSA. The CDR3 protein is CASSLWAGEDSPLHF. The CDR3 bases are TGTGCCAGCAGCTTATGGGCAGGGGAAGATTCACCCCTCCACTTT.

Many counts were recorded for this clonotype. The chain combines TRBV4-1 with TRBJ2-2; 10 nucleotides match TRBD2. Germline lookup yields CDR1 MGHRA and CDR2 YSYEKL. After removal of 1 base from V and 5 bases from J, the junction contained 7 bases not matched to a gene. The CDR3 loop spans 17 amino acids. The chain's CDR3 is CASSQAQLAGKTGELFF. The CDR3 nucleotides read TGCGCCAGCAGCCAAGCTCAACTAGCGGGGAAGACCGGGGAGCTGTTTTTT.

This sequence joins TRBV18 and TRBJ1-2; weak D call: TRBD1 (6 bases). Germline values: CDR1 KGHSH, CDR2 LQKENI. The CDR3 is made up of 13 amino acids. V lost 2 bases, J lost 5 bases, and 9 bases lay in between. The CDR3 reads CASSPGGDYGYTF. CDR3 coding DNA: TGTGCCAGCTCACCAGGGGGCGATTATGGCTACACCTTC.

This clonotype was seen many times. The CDR3 region has the DNA TGTGCCAGCAGCTACGGACAGGAAAACATTCAGTACTTC. Encoded protein: CASSYGQENIQYF. The chain is built from TRBV11-1 and TRBJ2-4; 7 nucleotides agree with TRBD1. Germline values: CDR1 SGHAT, CDR2 FQDESV (reference sequence). V was pared by 4 bases and J by 5 bases, with 2 bases of the junction left unmatched. CDR3 length: 13 amino acids.

DNA for the CDR3: TGTGCCAGCAAGGACGGAAGAAATGAAAAACTGTTTTTT. This gives the protein CASKDGRNEKLFF. V is TRBV2 and J is TRBJ1-4, with D unclear. The CDR3 runs 13 residues. CDR1 SNHLY and CDR2 FYNNEI come from the germline V gene. V gave up 7 bases and J gave up 5 bases, with 11 bases separating them.

The chain joins TRBV5-1 to TRBJ1-1, with TRBD1 matching over 9 bases. CDR1 is SGHRS, CDR2 YFSETQ, per germline. J was trimmed by 4 bases and V by 2 bases; bases with no gene match: 3. The CDR3 sequence is 14 residues long. The CDR3 nucleotides are TGCGCCAGCAGCTTCGAGACAGGGGGCACTGAAGCTTTCTTT. Residues: CASSFETGGTEAFF.